Here is one T cell receptor (beta chain) with its context. Generated by immunoSEQ multiplex PCR, the TCRdb table keeps only in-frame clones and is missing some. The table includes 13,000 to 15,000 clones, 84% detected once. The sample belongs to a study of technical replicates of blood from a handful of donors. The clonotype comes from a human donor in good health. The sample consisted of PBMCs.

CDR3 DNA sequence: TGCGCCAGCAGCTTGGGCCGTGTTGGGACAGGCCCTTTCAATGAGCAGTTCTTC. Protein sequence: CASSLGRVGTGPFNEQFF. The chain links TRBV5-1 to TRBJ2-1, with 8 bases identical to TRBD1. V lost 0 bases, J lost 6 bases, and 14 bases stayed unmatched. The CDR3 covers 18 residues. Germline loops: CDR1 SGHRS, CDR2 YFSETQ. The variable domain in full, with the rest retrieved from reference TRBV5-1 and TRBJ2-1, is KAGVTQTPRYLIKTRGQQVTLSCSPISGHRSVSWYQQTPGQGLQFLFEYFSETQRNKGNFPGRFSGRQFSNSRSEMNVSTLELGDSALYLCASSLGRVGTGPFNEQFFGPGTRLTVL.